This T cell receptor (beta chain) was found in a study of T cell changes during pregnancy in multiple sclerosis. The protocol was immunoSEQ multiplex PCR, while the TCRdb copy is restricted to in-frame clones and leaves out a portion. The sample has 90,000 to 100,000 clones; roughly 93% are singletons. The sample in question was peripheral blood, obtained in the third trimester of pregnancy. The receptor comes from a female donor with multiple sclerosis, enrolled in a pregnancy study.

CDR3 loop: CAISDPGGMDYGYTF. The CDR3 DNA sequence: TGTGCCATCAGTGATCCAGGGGGTATGGACTATGGCTACACCTTC. The genes are TRBV10-3 and TRBJ1-2; 7 bases agree with TRBD1. The trim removed 3 bases at V and 3 bases at J, leaving 7 bases unmatched. CDR1 and CDR2 (germline): ENHRY, SYGVKD. The CDR3 has 15 residues.